These 30 T cell receptor beta chains were all obtained from the same sample, sequenced in a study of molecular identifiers for immune sequencing clone quantification. TCRdb passed the PCR reads through MiXCR, listing each CDR3 protein once. Of under 600,000 distinct CDR3 sequences in the sample, 25% were seen once. The sequenced sample was naive CD8+ T cells from blood, with Jurkat cell RNA spiked in. Subset meaning: FACS-sorted CD8+CD4-CCR7+CD45RA+ naive T cells. All receptors derive from a human donor in good health. Some libraries in this study had Jurkat cell RNA spiked in.

About this clonotype: This may stem from a read error, because a much larger clone lies one nucleotide away. The chain carries TRBV4-2 and TRBJ2-7; perhaps TRBD2 as D (5 bases). This CDR3 is built from 16 residues. Per the germline V gene, CDR1 is LGHNA and CDR2 is YNFKEQ. Written as DNA, the CDR3 is TGTGTCAGCAGCCAGCTGGGAGCAACGTCGGCCTACGAGCAGTACTTC. Protein sequence: CVSSQLGATSAYEQYF.

Details on this clonotype: This sequence may be a read error, since a much larger clone differs from it by one base. J is TRBJ2-7 and V is TRBV14; D gene ambiguous. Germline V CDR1 and CDR2: SGHDN, FVKESK. This CDR3 is built from 14 residues. The CDR3 DNA reads as TGTGCCAGCAGCCAAGTGGGTAGCTCCTACGAGCAGTGCTTC. Its translation: CASSQVGSSYEQCF. Full variable domain (remainder filled in from reference TRBV14 and TRBJ2-7): EAGVTQFPSHSVIEKGQTVTLRCDPISGHDNLYWYRRVMGKEIKFLLHFVKESKQDESGMPNNRFLAERTGGTYSTLKVQPAELEDSGVYFCASSQVGSSYEQCFGPGTRLTVT.

This clonotype has at least ten counts. The V gene is TRBV29-1, the J gene TRBJ2-5; a weak D match, TRBD2 (5 bases). Deletions cut 4 bases from V and 5 bases from J, with 11 bases between. The CDR3 extends over 12 amino acids. From germline, CDR1 is SQVTM and CDR2 ANQGSEA. This CDR3 is CSVVTRRETQYF. In DNA form, the CDR3 reads TGCAGCGTTGTCACGAGGAGGGAGACCCAGTACTTC.

The rearrangement joins TRBV12-3 or TRBV12-4 to TRBJ2-5; 11 nucleotides line up with TRBD1. Trimming cost V 6 bases and J 5 bases; bases outside gene matches: 5. This CDR3 is 14 amino acids long. CDR3 in amino acids: CASSKDRGHETQYF. CDR3 DNA sequence: TGTGCCAGCAGCAAGGACAGGGGGCATGAGACCCAGTACTTC.

In its sample, this clonotype was seen a few times. V usage is TRBV12-3 or TRBV12-4 and J usage is TRBJ2-7; D not certain. V lost 5 bases, J lost 4 bases, and 9 bases lay in between. The CDR3 length is 12 residues. CDR3: CASSPQIYEQYF. CDR3 in DNA: TGTGCCAGCAGTCCCCAGATTTACGAGCAGTACTTC.

This clonotype was found many times. The rearrangement uses TRBV5-1 and TRBJ2-5; 11 positions match TRBD2. V lost 1 base to trimming and J lost 5 bases; unmatched junction nucleotides: 16. CDR3 length equals 19 residues. The V gene's germline CDR1 is SGHRS and CDR2 YFSETQ. CDR3 sequence reads: CASSLRVLAGGSGKETQYF. CDR3 DNA: TGCGCCAGCAGCTTGCGGGTGCTAGCGGGAGGTTCTGGGAAGGAGACCCAGTACTTC.

At least ten counts were recorded for this clonotype. One end of the junction does not line up with germline, which may come from a read error. This chain joins TRBV4-1 and TRBJ1-5; TRBD1 is a possible D gene (5 bases). There are 14 residues in the CDR3. Per the germline V gene, CDR1 is MGHRA and CDR2 is YSYEKL. The CDR3: CASSQGQVNQPQHF. CDR3 in DNA: TGCGCCAGCAGTCAAGGACAAGTCAATCAGCCCCAGCATTTT.

The chain joins TRBV3-1 to TRBJ1-4, with D possibly TRBD1 on 5 matching bases. The CDR3 consists of 15 residues. The germline V gene has CDR1 LGHDT and CDR2 YNNKEL (reference sequence). V was trimmed by 0 bases and J by 5 bases, leaving 10 bases between them. The CDR3 nucleotides are TGTGCCAGCAGCCAAGAAAGACAGAGAAATGAAAAACTGTTTTTT. This codes for CASSQERQRNEKLFF.

This clonotype was detected many times. V is TRBV2 and J is TRBJ1-5, with a possible D match to TRBD1 (5 bases). The CDR3 totals 15 residues. Germline V gene data show CDR1 as SNHLY and CDR2 as FYNNEI. V was cut by 3 bases and J by 5 bases, with 14 bases left in between. The CDR3 DNA sequence: TGTGCCAGCAGTGAGTTATTCAGGGTGGATCAGCCCCAGCATTTT. Protein: CASSELFRVDQPQHF.

In this sample, this clonotype turned up many times. The chain joins TRBV29-1 to TRBJ2-7; D tentatively fits TRBD1 or TRBD2 (6 bases each). The germline gives CDR1 SQVTM, CDR2 ANQGSEA. The germline V and J ends were trimmed by 1 base and 11 bases, with 21 bases remaining between them. The CDR3 is 14 amino acids. CDR3 bases: TGCAGCGTTGAAGCAACCGGGGGCGGAAAGTTTAAGTACTTC. This encodes CSVEATGGGKFKYF.

This clonotype was recorded a few times. V is TRBV3-1 and J is TRBJ2-7; D remains ambiguous. Trimming cost V 1 base and J 0 bases, with 7 bases left between them. The CDR3 extends over 14 amino acids. Germline V gene lookup returns CDR1 LGHDT and CDR2 YNNKEL (reference sequence). CDR3 nucleotides: TGTGCCAGCAGCCAAGCGATGACCTCCTACGAGCAGTACTTC. Its protein is CASSQAMTSYEQYF.

The V gene is TRBV6-5, the J gene TRBJ2-7; 8 bases match TRBD2. Germline V gene lookup returns CDR1 MNHEY and CDR2 SVGAGI. The CDR3 totals 15 residues. Germline trimming cut 10 bases from V and 3 bases from J; bases unmatched to any gene: 14. The CDR3 region has the DNA TGTGCCACCAGCCACGGGGGGGGGGGCCACTACGAGCAGTACTTC. This encodes CATSHGGGGHYEQYF.

This clonotype was counted at least ten times. This chain uses TRBV7-9 with TRBJ2-7; D is uncertain. Germline V gene lookup returns CDR1 SEHNR and CDR2 FQNEAQ (reference sequence). There are 15 residues in the CDR3. V lost 5 bases, J lost 0 bases, and 14 bases lay in between. The DNA of the CDR3 is TGTGCCAGCAGCCCCCCCGTGGGAACCTCCTACGAGCAGTACTTC. Translated, it gives CASSPPVGTSYEQYF.

This clonotype was seen at least ten times. The chain links TRBV6-6 to TRBJ2-1, with 15 bases that match TRBD2. CDR3 length: 18 residues. The junction had 10 bases not matched to a gene; V was cut back by 2 bases and J by 8 bases. Germline assignment: CDR1 MNHNY and CDR2 SVGAGI (reference sequence). CDR3 DNA sequence: TGTGCCAGCAGTTACCTCGGACTAGCGGGAGGGCCGGGGTATGAGCAGTTCTTC. It translates to CASSYLGLAGGPGYEQFF.

This clonotype was picked up many times. The rearrangement joins TRBV7-9 to TRBJ2-2, with 7 bases that match TRBD1. Looked up from germline, CDR1 is SEHNR and CDR2 is FQNEAQ (reference sequence). This CDR3 spans 16 amino acids. Trimming cost V 5 bases and J 1 base; bases outside gene matches: 7. CDR3 DNA sequence: TGTGCCAGCAGCCTGATTACAGGGGAGAACACCGGGGAGCTGTTTTTT. Its protein is CASSLITGENTGELFF.

The rearrangement links TRBV6-5 to TRBJ2-7, with D possibly called TRBD1 or TRBD2 (5 bases each). Germline V CDR1 and CDR2: MNHEY, SVGAGI. The CDR3 is made up of 13 amino acids. Trimming pared 3 bases from V and 6 bases from J, leaving 12 bases between. The CDR3 sequence: CASSYYNGGEQYF. The CDR3 nucleotides read TGTGCCAGCAGTTATTATAATGGGGGCGAGCAGTACTTC.

This chain joins TRBV12-3 or TRBV12-4 and TRBJ2-1; TRBD2 aligns across 9 bases. The V and J ends lost 2 bases and 9 bases, in that order; junction bases with no gene match: 14. CDR3 length: 17 amino acids. Written as DNA, the CDR3 is TGTGCCAGCAGTTTATTGGGTGGATTGCGGGAGGGCCTTGAGCAGTTCTTC. Amino acids: CASSLLGGLREGLEQFF.

This chain links TRBV9 with TRBJ2-7; TRBD2 matches 9 bases. Looked up from germline, CDR1 is SGDLS and CDR2 is YYNGEE. This CDR3 has 15 amino acids. The ends lost 3 bases at V and 3 bases at J; junction bases unmatched: 7. The chain's CDR3 is CASSAASGARYEQYF. The DNA of the CDR3 is TGTGCCAGCAGCGCAGCTAGCGGGGCTCGCTACGAGCAGTACTTC.

This clonotype was detected many times. This sequence joins TRBV18 and TRBJ1-1; D is possibly TRBD1 (6 bases). The V gene's germline CDR1 is KGHSH and CDR2 LQKENI. The germline V and J ends were trimmed by 6 bases and 3 bases, with 17 bases remaining between them. This CDR3 has 15 amino acids. The CDR3 spells CASSALEGDYTEAFF. DNA of the CDR3: TGTGCCAGCTCGGCTCTAGAGGGGGATTACACTGAAGCTTTCTTT.

This clonotype was counted ten times or more. The rearrangement uses TRBV19 and TRBJ2-7; D is perhaps TRBD1 or TRBD2 (5 bases each). Trimming removed 6 bases at V and 5 bases at J, with 11 bases between. Germline V gene sequence: CDR1 LNHDA, CDR2 SQIVND (reference sequence). This CDR3 spans 12 amino acids. The CDR3 DNA is TGTGCCAGTAGCCCTGGGGACCACGAGCAGTACTTC. It yields the protein CASSPGDHEQYF.

In nucleotides, the CDR3 is TGTGCCAGCAGGACCCAGATAGCGGGAGGGCAGTTGCAGGAGACCCAGTACTTC. Protein sequence: CASRTQIAGGQLQETQYF. The V and J genes are TRBV6-2 or TRBV6-3 and TRBJ2-5; 11 bases fit TRBD2. The ends lost 6 bases at V and 5 bases at J; junction bases unmatched: 17. The CDR3 consists of 18 residues. Germline CDR1 is MNHEY and CDR2 is SVGEGT.

The V gene is TRBV5-1, the J gene TRBJ2-7; TRBD2 aligns across 10 bases. Trimming cost V 0 bases and J 6 bases; bases outside gene matches: 9. This CDR3 comprises 16 residues. Germline-derived CDR1 and CDR2 are SGHRS and YFSETQ. CDR3 sequence: CASSLGAGGGQLEQYF. As DNA, the CDR3 is TGCGCCAGCAGCTTGGGAGCGGGAGGGGGTCAACTCGAGCAGTACTTC.

This clonotype was observed a handful of times. The gene calls are TRBV4-3 and TRBJ2-7, with D possibly being TRBD1 (5 bases). The V gene's germline CDR1 is LGHNA and CDR2 YSLEER. The CDR3 has 14 residues. V was pared by 4 bases and J by 0 bases, with 10 bases between. Here the CDR3 DNA reads TGCGCCAGCAGCCCAGGGATTAGCTCCTACGAGCAGTACTTC. Protein sequence: CASSPGISSYEQYF.

Concerning this clonotype itself: A clone one base away is much larger, so this may be a read error. This sequence joins TRBV7-8 and TRBJ2-3; the match to TRBD2 covers 12 bases. CDR3 length equals 17 residues. The germline gives CDR1 SGHVS, CDR2 FQNEAQ. CDR3 coding DNA: TGTGTCAGCAGCTTAATGTCTAGCGGGGGGGCTGGAGATACGCAGTATTTT. It translates to CVSSLMSSGGAGDTQYF.

This chain links TRBV5-1 with TRBJ2-2; D gene ambiguous. Germline V gene data show CDR1 as SGHRS and CDR2 as YFSETQ. CDR3 length: 16 residues. Trimming took off 2 bases at V and 5 bases at J, with 16 bases between the two ends. CDR3 nucleotide sequence: TGCGCCAGCAGCTTTGTCGCCACCGCCGGGACCGGGGAGCTGTTTTTT. This encodes CASSFVATAGTGELFF. Combining the CDR3 with reference TRBV5-1 and TRBJ2-2 gives the whole variable domain KAGVTQTPRYLIKTRGQQVTLSCSPISGHRSVSWYQQTPGQGLQFLFEYFSETQRNKGNFPGRFSGRQFSNSRSEMNVSTLELGDSALYLCASSFVATAGTGELFFGEGSRLTVL.

In this sample, this clonotype turned up a few times. V usage is TRBV5-3 and J usage is TRBJ2-5, with 11 bases lining up with TRBD2. TRBV5-3 carries the ORF label, with uncertain function. The CDR3 spans 13 residues. The junction had 7 bases not matched to a gene; V was cut back by 8 bases and J by 7 bases. The DNA for the CDR3 is TGTGCCAGCACCCCTGGACTAGCGGGGACCCAGTACTTC. Amino acid sequence: CASTPGLAGTQYF.

This clonotype was observed many times. The rearrangement joins TRBV29-1 to TRBJ2-5, with D possibly matching TRBD1 (5 bases). Trimming left V 5 bases short and J 2 bases short, with 9 bases between. Germline CDR1 is SQVTM and CDR2 is ANQGSEA. The CDR3 spans 12 residues. The CDR3 nucleotides read TGCAGCGTTAACAGGTTTCAAGAGACCCAGTACTTC. Translated, it gives CSVNRFQETQYF.

The chain uses TRBV2 and TRBJ2-7; D ambiguous. Germline CDR1 and CDR2: SNHLY and FYNNEI. The CDR3 has 12 residues. The chain's CDR3 is CAARGVTYEQYF. The CDR3 nucleotides are TGTGCAGCGCGAGGTGTTACCTACGAGCAGTACTTC.

The CDR3 nucleotides read TGTGCCAGCAGTACTACTGGGACCGCACCCTACGAGCAGTACTTC. Translation: CASSTTGTAPYEQYF. V usage is TRBV12-3 or TRBV12-4 and J usage is TRBJ2-7; D tentatively reads TRBD1 or TRBD2 (5 bases each). Trimming removed 5 bases from V and 2 bases from J, with 16 bases in between. There are 15 residues in the CDR3.

This clonotype has only a few counts. The chain joins TRBV2 to TRBJ2-5; 12 bases agree with TRBD2. Germline CDR1 reads SNHLY; CDR2 reads FYNNEI. The ends lost 5 bases at V and 0 bases at J; junction bases unmatched: 4. CDR3 length: 16 residues. The CDR3 protein is CASSTTSGGNQETQYF. The CDR3 nucleotides read TGTGCCAGCAGTACGACTAGCGGGGGAAACCAAGAGACCCAGTACTTC.